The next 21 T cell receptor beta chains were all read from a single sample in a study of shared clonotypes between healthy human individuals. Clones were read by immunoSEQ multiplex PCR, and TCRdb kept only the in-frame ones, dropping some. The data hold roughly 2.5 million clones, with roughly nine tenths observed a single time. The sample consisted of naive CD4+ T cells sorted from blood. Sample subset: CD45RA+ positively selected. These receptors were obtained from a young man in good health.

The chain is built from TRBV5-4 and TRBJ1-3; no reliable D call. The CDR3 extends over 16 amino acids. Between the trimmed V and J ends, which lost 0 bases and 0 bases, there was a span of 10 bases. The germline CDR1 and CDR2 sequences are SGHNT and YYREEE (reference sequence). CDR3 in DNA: TGTGCCAGCAGCTTGGATGGCGGGCGCTCTGGAAACACCATATATTTT. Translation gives CASSLDGGRSGNTIYF.

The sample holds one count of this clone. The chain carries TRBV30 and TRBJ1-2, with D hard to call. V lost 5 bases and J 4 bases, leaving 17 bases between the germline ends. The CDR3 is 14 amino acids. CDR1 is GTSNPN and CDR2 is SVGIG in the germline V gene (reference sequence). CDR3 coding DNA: TGTGCCTGGTCCACGAGGGTAGTGAGCTATGGCTACACCTTC. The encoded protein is CAWSTRVVSYGYTF.

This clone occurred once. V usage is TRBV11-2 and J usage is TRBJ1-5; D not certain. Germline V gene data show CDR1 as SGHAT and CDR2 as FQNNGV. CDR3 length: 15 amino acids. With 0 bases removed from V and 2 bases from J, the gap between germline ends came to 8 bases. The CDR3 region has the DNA TGTGCCAGCAGCTTAGATTCCTCCGGCAATCAGCCCCAGCATTTT. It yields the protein CASSLDSSGNQPQHF.

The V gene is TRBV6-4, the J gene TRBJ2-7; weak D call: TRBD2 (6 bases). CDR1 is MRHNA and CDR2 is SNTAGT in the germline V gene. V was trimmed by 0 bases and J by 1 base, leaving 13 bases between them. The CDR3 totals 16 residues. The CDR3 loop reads CASSDSRRENSYEQYF. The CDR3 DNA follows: TGTGCCAGCAGTGACTCGAGGAGGGAGAATTCCTACGAGCAGTACTTC.

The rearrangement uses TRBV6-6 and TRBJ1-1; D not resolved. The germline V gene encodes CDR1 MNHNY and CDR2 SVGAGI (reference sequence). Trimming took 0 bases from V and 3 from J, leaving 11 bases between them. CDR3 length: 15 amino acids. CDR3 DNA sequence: TGTGCCAGCAGTTACTCTTCAGTCTATTACACTGAAGCTTTCTTT. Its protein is CASSYSSVYYTEAFF.

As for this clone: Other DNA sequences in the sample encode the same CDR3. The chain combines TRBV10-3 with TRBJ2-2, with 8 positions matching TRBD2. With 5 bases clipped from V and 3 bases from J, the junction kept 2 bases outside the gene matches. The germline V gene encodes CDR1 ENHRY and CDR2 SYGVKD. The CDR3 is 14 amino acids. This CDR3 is CAISPGGDTGELFF. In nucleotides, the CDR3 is TGTGCCATCAGTCCGGGGGGGGACACCGGGGAGCTGTTTTTT.

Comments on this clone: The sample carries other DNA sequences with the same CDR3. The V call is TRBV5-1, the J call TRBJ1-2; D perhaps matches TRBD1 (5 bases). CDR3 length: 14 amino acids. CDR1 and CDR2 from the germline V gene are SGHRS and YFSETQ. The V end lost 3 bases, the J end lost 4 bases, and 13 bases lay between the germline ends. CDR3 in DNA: TGCGCCAGCAGCTCCACAGGTGCGGGCTATGGCTACACCTTC. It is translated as CASSSTGAGYGYTF.

The CDR3 DNA reads as TGTGCCAGTAGTATAGTACATGGGGGCAGTCATGAAGCTTTCTTT. This sequence encodes CASSIVHGGSHEAFF. The V call is TRBV19, the J call TRBJ1-1; D is perhaps TRBD1 (6 bases). The V gene lost 1 base and the J gene lost 7 bases, with 16 bases spanning the gap. The germline gives CDR1 LNHDA, CDR2 SQIVND (reference sequence). CDR3 size: 15 residues. The full variable domain, in which reference TRBV19 and TRBJ1-1 provide the parts outside the CDR3, is DGGITQSPKYLFRKEGQNVTLSCEQNLNHDAMYWYRQDPGQGLRLIYYSQIVNDFQKGDIAEGYSVSREKKESFPLTVTSAQKNPTAFYLCASSIVHGGSHEAFFGQGTRLTVV.

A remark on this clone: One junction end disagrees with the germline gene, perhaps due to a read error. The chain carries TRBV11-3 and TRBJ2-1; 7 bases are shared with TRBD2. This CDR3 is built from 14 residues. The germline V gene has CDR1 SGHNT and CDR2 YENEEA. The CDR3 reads CASSPRGSFNEQFF. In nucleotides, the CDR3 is TGTGCCAGCAGCCCGCGGGGGTCCTTCAATGAGCAGTTCTTC.

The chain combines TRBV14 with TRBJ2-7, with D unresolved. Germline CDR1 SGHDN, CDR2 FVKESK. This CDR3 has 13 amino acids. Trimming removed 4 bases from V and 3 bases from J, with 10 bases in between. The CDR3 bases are TGTGCCAGCAGCCTGTATTTGGACTACGAGCAGTACTTC. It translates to CASSLYLDYEQYF.

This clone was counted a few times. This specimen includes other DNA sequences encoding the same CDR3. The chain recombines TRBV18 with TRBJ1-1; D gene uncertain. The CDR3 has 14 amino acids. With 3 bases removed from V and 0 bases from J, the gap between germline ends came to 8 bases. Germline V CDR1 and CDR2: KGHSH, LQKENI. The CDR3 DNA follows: TGTGCCAGCTCACCTTCGGGGATGAACACTGAAGCTTTCTTT. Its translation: CASSPSGMNTEAFF.

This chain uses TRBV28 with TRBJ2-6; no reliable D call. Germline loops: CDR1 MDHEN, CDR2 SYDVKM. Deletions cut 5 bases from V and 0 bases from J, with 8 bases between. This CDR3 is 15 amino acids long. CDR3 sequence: CASSPRNSGANVLTF. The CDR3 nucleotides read TGTGCCAGCAGTCCGCGGAACTCTGGGGCCAACGTCCTGACTTTC.

Here the CDR3 reads CASSSLSRTSGNEQFF. In DNA form, the CDR3 reads TGTGCCAGCAGTTCCTTAAGTCGTACTAGCGGCAATGAGCAGTTCTTC. The V gene is TRBV6-5, the J gene TRBJ2-1, with 8 bases matching TRBD2. The ends lost 4 bases at V and 6 bases at J; junction bases unmatched: 11. The CDR3 extends over 16 amino acids. Germline lookup yields CDR1 MNHEY and CDR2 SVGAGI.

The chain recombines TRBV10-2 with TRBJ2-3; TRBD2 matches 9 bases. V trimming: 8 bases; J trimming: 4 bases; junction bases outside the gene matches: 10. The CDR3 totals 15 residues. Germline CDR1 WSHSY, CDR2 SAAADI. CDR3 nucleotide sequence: TGCGCCAGCGGTTTAGCGGGAGTAGGCCCAGATACGCAGTATTTT. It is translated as CASGLAGVGPDTQYF.

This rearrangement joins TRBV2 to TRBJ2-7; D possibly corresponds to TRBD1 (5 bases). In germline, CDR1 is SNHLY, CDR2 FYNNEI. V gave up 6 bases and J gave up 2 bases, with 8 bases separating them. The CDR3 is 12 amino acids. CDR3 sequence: CASRKGAYEQYF. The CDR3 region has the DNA TGTGCCAGCAGGAAAGGGGCCTACGAGCAGTACTTC.

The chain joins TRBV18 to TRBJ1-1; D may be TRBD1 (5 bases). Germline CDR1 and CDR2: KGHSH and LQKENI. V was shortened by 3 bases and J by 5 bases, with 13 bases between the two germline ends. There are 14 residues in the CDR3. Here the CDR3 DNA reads TGTGCCAGCTCACCGAACCAGGGTATAACTGAAGCTTTCTTT. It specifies CASSPNQGITEAFF.

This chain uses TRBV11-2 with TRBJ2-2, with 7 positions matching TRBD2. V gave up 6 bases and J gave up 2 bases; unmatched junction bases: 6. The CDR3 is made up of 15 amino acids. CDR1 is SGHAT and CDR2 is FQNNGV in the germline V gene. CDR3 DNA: TGTGCCAGCAGGAGAGCGGGATTTAACACCGGGGAGCTGTTTTTT. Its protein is CASRRAGFNTGELFF.

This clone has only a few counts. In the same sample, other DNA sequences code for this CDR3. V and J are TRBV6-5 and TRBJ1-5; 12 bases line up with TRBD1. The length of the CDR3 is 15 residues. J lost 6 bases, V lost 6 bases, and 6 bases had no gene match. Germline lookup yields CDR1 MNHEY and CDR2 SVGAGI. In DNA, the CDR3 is TGTGCCAGCAGGCCCGGGACAGGGGGCAGTCAGCCCCAGCATTTT. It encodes CASRPGTGGSQPQHF.

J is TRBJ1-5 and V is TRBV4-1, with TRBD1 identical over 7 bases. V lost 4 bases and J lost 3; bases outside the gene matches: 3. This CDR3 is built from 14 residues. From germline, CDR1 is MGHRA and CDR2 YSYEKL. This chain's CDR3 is CASSLGQVNQPQHF. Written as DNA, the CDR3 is TGCGCCAGCAGCCTAGGACAGGTCAATCAGCCCCAGCATTTT.

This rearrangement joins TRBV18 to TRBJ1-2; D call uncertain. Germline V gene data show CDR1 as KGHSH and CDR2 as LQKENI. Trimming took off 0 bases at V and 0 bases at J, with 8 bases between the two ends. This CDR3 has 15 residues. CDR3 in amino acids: CASSPPIQPNYGYTF. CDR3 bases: TGTGCCAGCTCACCACCGATACAGCCTAACTATGGCTACACCTTC. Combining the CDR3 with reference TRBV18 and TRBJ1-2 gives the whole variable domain NAGVMQNPRHLVRRRGQEARLRCSPMKGHSHVYWYRQLPEEGLKFMVYLQKENIIDESGMPKERFSAEFPKEGPSILRIQQVVRGDSAAYFCASSPPIQPNYGYTFGSGTRLTVV.

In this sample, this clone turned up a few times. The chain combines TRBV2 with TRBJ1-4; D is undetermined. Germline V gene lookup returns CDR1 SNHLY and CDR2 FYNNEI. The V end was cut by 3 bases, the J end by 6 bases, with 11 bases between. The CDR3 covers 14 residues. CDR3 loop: CASSENLVYEKLFF. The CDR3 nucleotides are TGTGCCAGCAGTGAGAATCTGGTTTATGAAAAACTGTTTTTT. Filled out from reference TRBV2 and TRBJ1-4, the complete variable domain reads EPEVTQTPSHQVTQMGQEVILRCVPISNHLYFYWYRQILGQKVEFLVSFYNNEISEKSEIFDDQFSVERPDGSNFTLKIRSTKLEDSAMYFCASSENLVYEKLFFGSGTQLSVL.